These 2 T cell receptor beta chains originate from one sample sequenced in a study of T cells after yellow fever vaccination. TCRdb used MiXCR to reprocess the 5' RACE reads, holding one entry per CDR3 protein. The repertoire holds approximately 550,000 distinct CDR3 sequences, with approximately 13% as singletons. The sample in question was PBMCs, obtained on the day of the yellow fever booster vaccination. These receptors all come from a man younger than 45 who received the YFV17D yellow fever vaccine.

This clonotype was observed a few times. The chain is built from TRBV30 and TRBJ2-5, with D tentatively TRBD2 (6 bases). V dropped 2 bases and J dropped 2 bases, with 9 bases sitting between them. The germline CDR1 and CDR2 sequences are GTSNPN and SVGIG (reference sequence). The CDR3 contains 13 residues. The CDR3 spells CAWSRGLQETQYF. CDR3 nucleotides: TGTGCCTGGAGTCGGGGGTTACAAGAGACCCAGTACTTC.

V usage is TRBV6-5 and J usage is TRBJ2-5, with 7 positions matching TRBD1. The V gene end was trimmed by 5 bases and the J gene end by 2 bases; junction bases not matched to a gene: 5. CDR1 is MNHEY, CDR2 SVGAGI, per germline. The CDR3 length is 14 residues. For the CDR3, the DNA is TGTGCCAGCAGTAACTGGGACAGACAAGAGACCCAGTACTTC. It codes for CASSNWDRQETQYF.